This passage covers 4 T cell receptor beta chains from one sample sequenced in a study of T cell responses to AZD1222 COVID-19 vaccine. The protocol was immunoSEQ multiplex PCR, while the TCRdb copy is restricted to in-frame clones and leaves out a portion. The table has approximately 120,000 clones, 93% seen once. Sequenced material: peripheral blood, taken on day 0 of AZD1222 vaccination. All receptors derive from an adult in good health.

The CDR3 sequence is CASSLAVSNYGYTF. The CDR3 coding sequence is TGTGCCAGCAGCTTGGCCGTCTCCAACTATGGCTACACCTTC. The chain is built from TRBV5-5 and TRBJ1-2; D not resolved. Germline lookup yields CDR1 SGHKS and CDR2 YYEKEE (reference sequence). V was clipped by 0 bases and J by 2 bases, with 8 bases between them. The CDR3 is 14 residues long.

A single count supports this clone. The V call is TRBV4-1, the J call TRBJ2-3; 9 bases map to TRBD2. Germline-derived CDR1 and CDR2 are MGHRA and YSYEKL. The CDR3 is 17 amino acids. J gave up 4 bases and V 6 bases, and 14 bases lay outside the gene matches. Here the CDR3 DNA reads TGCGCCAGCAGGCGTAGTGCGGGTAGCGGGAGTTCAGATACGCAGTATTTT. Residues: CASRRSAGSGSSDTQYF.

The J gene is TRBJ1-6, the V gene TRBV7-9; D not certain. The CDR3 extends over 13 amino acids. Germline values: CDR1 SEHNR, CDR2 FQNEAQ (reference sequence). Trimming took 2 bases from V and 9 from J, leaving 8 bases between them. This chain's CDR3 is CASSLPPGSPLHF. Written as DNA, the CDR3 is TGTGCCAGCAGCTTACCCCCCGGTTCACCCCTCCACTTT.

The genes are TRBV3-1 (or the pseudogene TRBV3-2) and TRBJ2-2; possible D gene TRBD1, 5 bases. This CDR3 region has 14 residues. Between the trimmed V and J ends, which lost 0 bases and 4 bases, there was a span of 6 bases. Germline CDR1 LGHDT, CDR2 YNNKEL (reference sequence). Here the CDR3 reads CASSQEGATGELFF. CDR3 DNA sequence: TGTGCCAGCAGCCAAGAAGGGGCCACCGGGGAGCTGTTTTTT.